The source of this T cell receptor beta chain is a study of blood T cell repertoires in COVID-19. Across the whole study: Collection of acute and convalescent COVID-19 samples took place in the United States, Italy and Spain.

CDR3 length: 14 amino acids. V lost 5 bases, J lost 8 bases, and 18 bases lay in between. CDR1 and CDR2 (germline): SGHAT, FQNNGV. Per the authors' pipeline: Amplification of reference gene primers provided the estimated nucleated cell counts. TCRdb's copy holds only in-frame clones and misses some; the assay was immunoSEQ multiplex PCR. That table furnishes V, J and clone size, whereas the DNA furnished D and trimming. The sample records under 200,000 clones, about 80% being singletons. The V call is TRBV11-2, the J call TRBJ1-2; a weak D match, TRBD1 (6 bases). The clonotype was recovered from a man in his fifties or sixties who had recovered from COVID-19. Source material: PBMCs or T cells enriched from blood (not recorded which). The CDR3 spells CASSTAGTQGGYTF. The CDR3 DNA reads TGTGCCAGCAGCACCGCCGGGACCCAGGGGGGCTACACCTTC.